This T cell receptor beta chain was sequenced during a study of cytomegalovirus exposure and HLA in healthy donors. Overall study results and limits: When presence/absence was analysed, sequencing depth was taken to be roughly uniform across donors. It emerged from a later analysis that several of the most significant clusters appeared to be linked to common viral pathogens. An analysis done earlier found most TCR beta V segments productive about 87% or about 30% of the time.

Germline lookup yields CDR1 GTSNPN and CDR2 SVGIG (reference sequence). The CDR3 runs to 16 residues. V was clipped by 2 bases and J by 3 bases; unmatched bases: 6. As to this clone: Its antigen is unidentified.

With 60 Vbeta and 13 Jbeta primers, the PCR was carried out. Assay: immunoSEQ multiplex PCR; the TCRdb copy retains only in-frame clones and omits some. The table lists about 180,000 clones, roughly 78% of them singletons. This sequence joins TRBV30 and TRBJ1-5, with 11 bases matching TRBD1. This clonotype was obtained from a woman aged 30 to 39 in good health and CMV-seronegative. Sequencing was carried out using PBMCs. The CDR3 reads CAWSRWGQGVNQPQHF. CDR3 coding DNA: TGTGCCTGGAGTAGGTGGGGACAGGGGGTCAATCAGCCCCAGCATTTT. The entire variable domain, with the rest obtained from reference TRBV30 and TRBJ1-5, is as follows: SQTIHQWPATLVQPVGSPLSLECTVEGTSNPNLYWYRQAAGRGLQLLFYSVGIGQISSEVPQNLSASRPQDRQFILSSKKLLLSDSGFYLCAWSRWGQGVNQPQHFGDGTRLSIL.